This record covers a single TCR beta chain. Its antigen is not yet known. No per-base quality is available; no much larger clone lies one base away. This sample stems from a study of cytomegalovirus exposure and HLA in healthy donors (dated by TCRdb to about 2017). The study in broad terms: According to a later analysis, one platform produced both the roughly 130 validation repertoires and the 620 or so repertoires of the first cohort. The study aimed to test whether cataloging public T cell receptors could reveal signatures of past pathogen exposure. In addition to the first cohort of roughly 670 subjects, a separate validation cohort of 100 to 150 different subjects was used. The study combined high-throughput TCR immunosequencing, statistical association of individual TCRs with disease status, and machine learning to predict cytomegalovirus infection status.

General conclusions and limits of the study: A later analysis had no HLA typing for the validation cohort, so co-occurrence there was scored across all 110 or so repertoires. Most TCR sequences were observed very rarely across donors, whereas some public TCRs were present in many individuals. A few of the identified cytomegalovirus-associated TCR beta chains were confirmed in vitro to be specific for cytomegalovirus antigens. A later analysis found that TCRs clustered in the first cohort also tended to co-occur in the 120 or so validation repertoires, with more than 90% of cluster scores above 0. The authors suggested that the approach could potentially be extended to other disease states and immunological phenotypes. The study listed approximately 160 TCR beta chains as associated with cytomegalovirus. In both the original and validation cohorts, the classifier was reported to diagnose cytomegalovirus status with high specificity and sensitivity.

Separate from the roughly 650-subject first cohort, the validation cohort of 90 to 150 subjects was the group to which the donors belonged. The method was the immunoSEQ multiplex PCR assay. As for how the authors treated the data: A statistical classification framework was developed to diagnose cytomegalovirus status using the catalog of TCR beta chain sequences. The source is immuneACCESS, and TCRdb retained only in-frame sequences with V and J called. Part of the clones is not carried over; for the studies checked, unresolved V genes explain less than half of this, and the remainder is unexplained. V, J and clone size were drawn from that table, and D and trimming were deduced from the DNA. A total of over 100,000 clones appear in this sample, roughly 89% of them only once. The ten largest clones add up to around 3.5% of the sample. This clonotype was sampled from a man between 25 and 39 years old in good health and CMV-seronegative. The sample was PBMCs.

In nucleotides, the sequence is TGTGCCAGCAGTTTAGGACTCGCCTACGAGCAGTACTTC. It is translated as CASSLGLAYEQYF. Rearrangement joined TRBV27 to TRBJ2-7, with TRBD2 perhaps the D gene, on 5 matching bases. As encoded in the germline V gene (reference sequence), CDR1 is MNHEY while CDR2 is SMNVEV. Taken from cysteine to phenylalanine, the CDR3 has 13 residues. Only CDR3 DNA is held: 39 bases, read in frame from base 1. Deletion took 2 bases off V and 2 bases off J, with a span of 7 bases between the germline ends.